This TCR beta chain was sequenced for a study of cytomegalovirus exposure and HLA in healthy donors. Study summary: Roughly 92 million unique TCRs, all from HLA-typed donors, were included in an early release of the data. Findings of the study overall: Excluded: some indistinguishable V segments such as TRBV6-2 and TRBV6-3.

Regarding this clone: Its target is unknown.

CDR1 MNHEY and CDR2 SVGAGI come from the germline V gene. This CDR3 region has 16 residues. V was pared by 0 bases and J by 6 bases, with 11 bases of the junction left unmatched. PCR was performed using 60 Vbeta and 13 Jbeta primers. Measured with immunoSEQ multiplex PCR; TCRdb has only the in-frame clones, and not every one. The table lists about 190,000 clones, 77% of them singletons. Sequencing was done on a sample of PBMCs. The chain joins TRBV6-5 to TRBJ2-7; TRBD1 agrees at 7 bases. This TCR was recovered from a woman aged 25 to 39 in good health and CMV-seropositive. This CDR3 is CASSYSSRGSGGEQYF. The CDR3 nucleotides are TGTGCCAGCAGTTACTCGAGTAGGGGTTCAGGGGGCGAGCAGTACTTC.